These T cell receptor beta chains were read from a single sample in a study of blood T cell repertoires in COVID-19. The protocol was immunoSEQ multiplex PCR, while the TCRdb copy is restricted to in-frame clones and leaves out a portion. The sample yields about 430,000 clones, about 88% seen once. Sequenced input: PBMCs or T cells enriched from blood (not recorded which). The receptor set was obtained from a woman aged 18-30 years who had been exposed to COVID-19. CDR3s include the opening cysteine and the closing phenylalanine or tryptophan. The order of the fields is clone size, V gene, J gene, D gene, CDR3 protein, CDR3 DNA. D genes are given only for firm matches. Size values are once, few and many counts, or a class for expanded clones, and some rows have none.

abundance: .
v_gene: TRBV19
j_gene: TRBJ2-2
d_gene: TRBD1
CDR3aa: CASMRGPSNTGELFF
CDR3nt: TGTGCCAGTATGAGGGGGCCTTCGAACACCGGGGAGCTGTTTTTT

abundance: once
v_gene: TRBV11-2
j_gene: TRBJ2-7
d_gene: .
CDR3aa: CASSPGSRTYEQYF
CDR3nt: TGTGCCAGCAGCCCCGGGAGTAGAACCTACGAGCAGTACTTC

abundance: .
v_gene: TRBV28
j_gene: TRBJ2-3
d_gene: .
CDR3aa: CASSQSAADTQYF
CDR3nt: TGTGCCAGCAGCCAAAGCGCTGCAGATACGCAGTATTTT

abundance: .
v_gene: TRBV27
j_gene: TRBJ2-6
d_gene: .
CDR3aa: CASSLSWGSPPRAPSGANVLTF
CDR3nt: TGTGCCAGCAGTTTATCTTGGGGCTCTCCCCCACGCGCCCCTTCTGGGGCCAACGTCCTGACTTTC

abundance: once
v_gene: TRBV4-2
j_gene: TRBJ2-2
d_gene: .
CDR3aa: CASSPLGENTGELFF
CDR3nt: TGTGCCAGCAGCCCCCTAGGGGAGAACACCGGGGAGCTGTTTTTT

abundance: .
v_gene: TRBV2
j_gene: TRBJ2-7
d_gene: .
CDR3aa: CASSEVREIPEQYF
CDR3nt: TGTGCCAGCAGTGAAGTTAGGGAGATTCCCGAGCAGTACTTC

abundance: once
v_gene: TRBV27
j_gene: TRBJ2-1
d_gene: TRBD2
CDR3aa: CASRGTSDEQFF
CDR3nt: TGTGCCAGCAGGGGGACTAGCGATGAGCAGTTCTTC

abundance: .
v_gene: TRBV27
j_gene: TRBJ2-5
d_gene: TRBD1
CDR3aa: CASTPGTGGGETQYF
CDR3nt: TGTGCCAGCACCCCGGGGACAGGGGGCGGAGAGACCCAGTACTTC

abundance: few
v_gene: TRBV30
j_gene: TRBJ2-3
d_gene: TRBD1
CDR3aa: CARTGGHVTDTQYF
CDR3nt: TGTGCCCGCACAGGGGGCCACGTCACAGATACGCAGTATTTT

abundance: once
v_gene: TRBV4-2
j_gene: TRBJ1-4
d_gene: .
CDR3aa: CASSQVIRSKLFF
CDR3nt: TGTGCCAGCAGCCAAGTCATCCGGTCAAAACTGTTTTTT

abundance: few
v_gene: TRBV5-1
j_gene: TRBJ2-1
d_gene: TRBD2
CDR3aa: CASSLSGLAGGSEQFF
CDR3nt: TGCGCCAGCAGCTTGTCAGGACTAGCGGGAGGGAGTGAGCAGTTCTTC

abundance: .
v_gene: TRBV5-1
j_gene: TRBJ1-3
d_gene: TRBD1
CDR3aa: CASSPLGTGVLSGNTIYF
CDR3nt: TGCGCCAGCAGCCCTCTCGGGACAGGTGTTCTCTCTGGAAACACCATATATTTT

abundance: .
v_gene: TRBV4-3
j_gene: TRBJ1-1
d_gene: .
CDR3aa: CASSQGGGGLYDSEAFF
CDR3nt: TGCGCCAGCAGCCAAGGAGGGGGGGGCTTATATGATTCTGAAGCTTTCTTT

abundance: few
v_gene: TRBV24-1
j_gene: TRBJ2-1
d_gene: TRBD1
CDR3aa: CATSDYRGANEQFF
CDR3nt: TGTGCCACCAGTGATTACAGGGGGGCCAATGAGCAGTTCTTC

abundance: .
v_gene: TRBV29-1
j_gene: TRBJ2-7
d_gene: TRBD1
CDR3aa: CSVEDGQGVSYEQYF
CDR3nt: TGCAGCGTTGAAGACGGCCAGGGGGTGTCCTACGAGCAGTACTTC

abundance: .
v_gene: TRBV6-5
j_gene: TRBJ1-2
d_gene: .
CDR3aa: CATGEGNYGYTF
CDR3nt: TGTGCCACTGGAGAGGGTAACTATGGCTACACCTTC

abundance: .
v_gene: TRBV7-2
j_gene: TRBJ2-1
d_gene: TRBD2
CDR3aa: CASSLRFLAGNSYNEQFF
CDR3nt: TGTGCCAGCAGCCTACGTTTTCTAGCGGGGAACTCCTACAATGAGCAGTTCTTC

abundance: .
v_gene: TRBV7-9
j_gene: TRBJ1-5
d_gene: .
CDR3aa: CASSLSTSDQPQHF
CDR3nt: TGTGCCAGCAGCTTATCGACAAGTGATCAGCCCCAGCATTTT

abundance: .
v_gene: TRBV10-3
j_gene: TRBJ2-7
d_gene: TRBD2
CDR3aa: CAISDGLDFDEQYF
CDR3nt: TGTGCCATCAGCGACGGACTAGACTTTGACGAGCAGTACTTC

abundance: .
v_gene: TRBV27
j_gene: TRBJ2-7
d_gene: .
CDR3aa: CASSLSEGRHEQYF
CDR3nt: TGTGCCAGCAGTTTGTCGGAGGGCCGCCACGAGCAGTACTTC

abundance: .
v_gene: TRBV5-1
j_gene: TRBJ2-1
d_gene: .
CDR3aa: CASSFDRIEQFF
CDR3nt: TGCGCCAGCAGCTTCGACAGGATTGAGCAGTTCTTC

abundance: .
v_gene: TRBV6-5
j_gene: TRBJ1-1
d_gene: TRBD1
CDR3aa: CASSQTGGPDTEAFF
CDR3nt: TGTGCCAGCAGTCAGACAGGGGGCCCGGACACTGAAGCTTTCTTT

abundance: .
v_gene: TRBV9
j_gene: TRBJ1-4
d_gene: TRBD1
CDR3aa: CASSVRGRANEKLFF
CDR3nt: TGTGCCAGCAGCGTAAGGGGGCGGGCTAATGAAAAACTGTTTTTT

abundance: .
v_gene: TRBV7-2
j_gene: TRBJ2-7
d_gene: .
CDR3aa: CASSLGGGRTYEQYF
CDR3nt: TGTGCCAGCAGCTTAGGAGGCGGTAGAACCTACGAGCAGTACTTC

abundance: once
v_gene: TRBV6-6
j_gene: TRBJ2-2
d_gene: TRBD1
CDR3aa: CASGGQGLYTGELFF
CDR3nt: TGTGCCAGCGGCGGACAGGGGCTTTACACCGGGGAGCTGTTTTTT

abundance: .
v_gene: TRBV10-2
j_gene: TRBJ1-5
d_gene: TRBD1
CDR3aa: CASRGQGPNQPQHF
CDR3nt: TGCGCCAGCAGGGGACAGGGACCCAATCAGCCCCAGCATTTT

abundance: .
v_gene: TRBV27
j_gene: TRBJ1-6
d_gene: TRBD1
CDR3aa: CASGRDRNSPLHF
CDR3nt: TGTGCCAGCGGGCGGGACAGAAATTCACCCCTCCACTTT

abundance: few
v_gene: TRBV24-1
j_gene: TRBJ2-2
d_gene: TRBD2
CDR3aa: CATVSGGWENTGELFF
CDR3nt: TGTGCCACCGTCTCGGGAGGGTGGGAGAACACCGGGGAGCTGTTTTTT

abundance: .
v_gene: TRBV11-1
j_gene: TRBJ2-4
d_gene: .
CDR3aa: CASSSRAHLAKNIQYF
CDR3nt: TGTGCCAGCAGCTCCAGGGCTCACTTAGCCAAAAACATTCAGTACTTC

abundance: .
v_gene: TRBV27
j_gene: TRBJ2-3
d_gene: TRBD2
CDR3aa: CASSRGTRTDTQYF
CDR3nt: TGTGCCAGCAGCAGAGGGACTAGGACAGATACGCAGTATTTT

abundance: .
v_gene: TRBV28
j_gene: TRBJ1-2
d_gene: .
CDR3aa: CATGREGGYTF
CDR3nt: TGTGCCACGGGCAGGGAGGGAGGCTACACCTTC

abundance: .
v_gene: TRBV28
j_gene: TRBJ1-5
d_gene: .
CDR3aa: CATRGAARYQPQHF
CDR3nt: TGTGCCACCCGGGGGGCGGCGCGGTATCAGCCCCAGCATTTT

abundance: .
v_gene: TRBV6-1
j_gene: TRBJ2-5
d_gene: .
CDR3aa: CASSDWVTGTETQYF
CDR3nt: TGTGCCAGCAGTGATTGGGTTACAGGGACAGAGACCCAGTACTTC

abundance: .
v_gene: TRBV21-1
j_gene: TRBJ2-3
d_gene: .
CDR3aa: CASSKATVECREGHHTQYF
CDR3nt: TGTGCCAGCAGCAAAGCAACAGTCGAGTGCCGGGAGGGCCACCATACGCAGTATTTT

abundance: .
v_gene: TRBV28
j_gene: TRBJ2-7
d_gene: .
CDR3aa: CASSSRYEQYF
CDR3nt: TGTGCCAGCTCCTCCCGTTACGAGCAGTACTTC

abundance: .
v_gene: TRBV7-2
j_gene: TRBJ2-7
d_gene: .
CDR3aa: CASSRPSRGIGSYEQYF
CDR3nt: TGTGCCAGCAGCCGCCCGTCTCGGGGAATTGGGTCCTACGAGCAGTACTTC

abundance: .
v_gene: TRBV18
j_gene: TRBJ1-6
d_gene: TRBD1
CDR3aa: CASSTTGEGSPLHF
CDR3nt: TGTGCCAGCTCAACGACAGGGGAGGGCTCACCCCTCCACTTT

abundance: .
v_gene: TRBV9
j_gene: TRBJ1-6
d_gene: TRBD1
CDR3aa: CASSPGGADNSPLHF
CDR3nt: TGTGCCAGCAGCCCAGGGGGCGCGGATAATTCACCCCTCCACTTT

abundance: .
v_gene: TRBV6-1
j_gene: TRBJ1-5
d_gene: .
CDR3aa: CASSEVGAFGPQHF
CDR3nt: TGTGCCAGCAGTGAAGTGGGAGCGTTCGGGCCCCAGCATTTT

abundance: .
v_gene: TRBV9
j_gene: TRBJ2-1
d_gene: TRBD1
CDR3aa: CASSASRQGSPYNEQFF
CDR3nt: TGTGCCAGCAGCGCCTCCCGACAGGGTTCGCCGTACAATGAGCAGTTCTTC

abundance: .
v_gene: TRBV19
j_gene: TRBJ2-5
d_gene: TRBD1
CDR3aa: CASRPRQGAKETQYF
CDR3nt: TGTGCCAGTAGGCCGCGACAGGGGGCTAAAGAGACCCAGTACTTC

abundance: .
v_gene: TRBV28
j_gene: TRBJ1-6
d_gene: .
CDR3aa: CASSDSLYNSPLHF
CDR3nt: TGTGCCAGCTCGGACAGTCTCTATAATTCACCCCTCCACTTT

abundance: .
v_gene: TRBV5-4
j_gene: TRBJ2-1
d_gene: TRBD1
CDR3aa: CASSEGQGVMDEQFF
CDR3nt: TGTGCCAGCAGCGAGGGACAGGGGGTCATGGATGAGCAGTTCTTC

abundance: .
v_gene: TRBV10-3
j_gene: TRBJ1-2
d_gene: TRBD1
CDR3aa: CAISDPDRGYGYTF
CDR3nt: TGTGCCATCAGTGATCCTGACAGGGGTTATGGCTACACCTTC

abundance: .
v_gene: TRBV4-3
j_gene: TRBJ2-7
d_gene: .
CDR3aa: CASSQDSLGYEQYF
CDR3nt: TGCGCCAGCAGCCAGGACAGTCTTGGGTACGAGCAGTACTTC

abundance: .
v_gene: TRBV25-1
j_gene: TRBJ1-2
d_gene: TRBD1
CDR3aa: CASSEWGQGVYGYTF
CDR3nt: TGTGCCAGCAGTGAATGGGGACAGGGAGTCTATGGCTACACCTTC

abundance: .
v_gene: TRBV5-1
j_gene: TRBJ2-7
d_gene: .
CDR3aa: CASSLEAGRGSYEQYF
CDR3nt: TGCGCCAGCAGCTTGGAGGCGGGCCGGGGCTCCTACGAGCAGTACTTC

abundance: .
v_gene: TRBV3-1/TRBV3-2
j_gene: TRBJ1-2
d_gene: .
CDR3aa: CASSQDGYGGNYGYTF
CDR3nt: TGTGCCAGCAGCCAAGATGGGTACGGAGGGAACTATGGCTACACCTTC

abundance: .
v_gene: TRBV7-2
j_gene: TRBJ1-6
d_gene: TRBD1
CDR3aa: CASSLLGQVESSPLHF
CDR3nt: TGTGCCAGCAGCCTTTTGGGACAGGTGGAATCATCACCCCTCCACTTT

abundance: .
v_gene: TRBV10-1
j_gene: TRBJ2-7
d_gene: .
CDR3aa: CATSMGAGYEQYF
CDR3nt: TGCGCCACCTCAATGGGAGCTGGCTACGAGCAGTACTTC

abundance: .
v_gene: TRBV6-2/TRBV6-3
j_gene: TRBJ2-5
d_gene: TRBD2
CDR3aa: CASSYGTSYSSETQYF
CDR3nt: TGTGCCAGCAGTTACGGGACTAGTTACTCCTCCGAGACCCAGTACTTC

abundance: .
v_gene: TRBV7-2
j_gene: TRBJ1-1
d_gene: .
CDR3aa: CASSLEATFYRMNTEAFF
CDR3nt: TGTGCCAGCAGCTTAGAGGCCACCTTTTACAGAATGAACACTGAAGCTTTCTTT

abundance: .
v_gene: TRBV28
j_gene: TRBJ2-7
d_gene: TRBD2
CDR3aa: CASSLWSGSGSRVEQYF
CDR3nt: TGTGCCAGCAGTTTATGGTCGGGGAGCGGGAGTAGAGTCGAGCAGTACTTC

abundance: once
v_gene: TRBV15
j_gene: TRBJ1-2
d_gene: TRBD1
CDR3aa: CATSRDPGTGPFNGYTF
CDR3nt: TGTGCCACCAGCAGAGATCCCGGGACAGGGCCCTTCAACGGCTACACCTTC